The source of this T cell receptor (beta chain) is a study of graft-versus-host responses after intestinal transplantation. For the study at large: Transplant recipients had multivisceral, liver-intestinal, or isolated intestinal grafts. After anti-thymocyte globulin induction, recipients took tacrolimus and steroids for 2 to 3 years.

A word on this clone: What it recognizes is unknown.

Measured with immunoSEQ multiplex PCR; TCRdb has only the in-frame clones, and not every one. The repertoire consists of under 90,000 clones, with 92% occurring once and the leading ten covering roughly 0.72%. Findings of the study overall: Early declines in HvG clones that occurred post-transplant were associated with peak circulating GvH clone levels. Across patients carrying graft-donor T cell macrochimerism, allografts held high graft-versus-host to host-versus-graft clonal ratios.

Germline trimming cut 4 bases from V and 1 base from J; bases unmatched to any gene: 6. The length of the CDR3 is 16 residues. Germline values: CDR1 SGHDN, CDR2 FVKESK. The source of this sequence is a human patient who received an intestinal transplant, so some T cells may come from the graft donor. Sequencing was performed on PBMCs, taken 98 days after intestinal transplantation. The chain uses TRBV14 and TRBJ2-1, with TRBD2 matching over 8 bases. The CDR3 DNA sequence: TGTGCCAGCAGCCCCTTCGCGGGAGGATCCTACAATGAGCAGTTCTTC. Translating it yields CASSPFAGGSYNEQFF.